These 21 T cell receptor beta chains share one sample of origin, sequenced in a study of low-dose radiotherapy and immunotherapy resistance in tumors. The time point is: after trial treatment. The treatment was: LDRT plus nivolumab, ipilimumab, low-dose cyclophosphamide and aspirin (RACIN trial). Covering alpha and beta chains, TRAV- and TRBV-specific primers were used for the first-strand cDNA. Amplification of TCRs used a constant-region primer and V-primer adapter for roughly 18 PCR cycles. TCRdb independently ran MiXCR on the reads; one entry per CDR3 protein. The sample carries 40,000 or so distinct CDR3 sequences, under 25% recorded once. The material sequenced was PBMCs, taken after low-dose radiotherapy plus immunotherapy. These TCRs come from a female donor with ovarian cancer.

This clonotype was detected ten times or more. V usage is TRBV12-3 or TRBV12-4 and J usage is TRBJ1-2, with D unresolved. The CDR3 is 12 residues long. V lost 3 bases and J 7 bases, leaving 9 bases between the germline ends. CDR3 DNA: TGTGCCAGCAGTTTTGGAGGCTCTGGCTACACCTTC. This gives the protein CASSFGGSGYTF.

This clonotype was counted many times. The chain joins TRBV7-8 to TRBJ2-5, with TRBD2 matching over 15 bases. Germline V gene sequence: CDR1 SGHVS, CDR2 FQNEAQ. Trimming took 5 bases from V and 2 from J; bases not matched to a gene: 9. The CDR3 has 18 residues. CDR3 bases: TGTGCCAGCAGCCGAAGGACTAGCGGGGGGGCCTCACAAGAGACCCAGTACTTC. It is translated as CASSRRTSGGASQETQYF. The full variable domain, with the rest looked up from reference TRBV7-8 and TRBJ2-5, is GAGVSQSPRYKVAKRGQDVALRCDPISGHVSLFWYQQALGQGPEFLTYFQNEAQLDKSGLPSDRFFAERPEGSVSTLKIQRTQQEDSAVYLCASSRRTSGGASQETQYFGPGTRLLVL.

Remarks on this clonotype: A far larger clone is off by one base, so a read error is likely. This chain uses TRBV19 with TRBJ2-7; D might be TRBD2 (6 bases). The germline V gene has CDR1 LNHDA and CDR2 SQIVND (reference sequence). Trimming removed 3 bases from V and 7 bases from J, with 19 bases in between. The CDR3 loop spans 15 amino acids. In DNA form, the CDR3 reads TGTGCCAGTAGTATCGGCGGGAAACCCTACAATGAGCAGTACTTC. Protein: CASSIGGKPYNEQYF.

This chain joins TRBV19 and TRBJ2-2; a weak D match, TRBD1 (5 bases). Deletions cut 11 bases from V and 3 bases from J, with 13 bases between. This CDR3 region has 13 residues. Germline assignment: CDR1 LNHDA and CDR2 SQIVND (reference sequence). The CDR3 coding sequence is TGTGCCGTAGGAAGGGGATACACCGGGGAGCTGTTTTTT. Protein sequence: CAVGRGYTGELFF.

At least ten counts were recorded for this clonotype. The chain couples TRBV29-1 to TRBJ2-3, with 11 bases lining up with TRBD2. The CDR3 spans 18 residues. Trimming at V came to 6 bases and at J to 4 bases, leaving 18 bases not matched to a gene. Germline values: CDR1 SQVTM, CDR2 ANQGSEA. The CDR3 sequence: CSVRRVLAGEGAPDTQYF. CDR3 nucleotides: TGCAGCGTCCGACGGGTACTAGCGGGAGAGGGGGCTCCAGATACGCAGTATTTT.

This clonotype has at least ten counts. The chain joins TRBV19 to TRBJ2-1; tentatively, D is TRBD1 (6 bases). Per germline, CDR1 LNHDA and CDR2 SQIVND (reference sequence). This CDR3 spans 14 amino acids. The V and J ends lost 1 base and 7 bases respectively, with 11 bases between them. The CDR3 bases are TGTGCCAGTAGTATAGGATTGGGGGCGAATGAGCAGTTCTTC. Residues: CASSIGLGANEQFF.

The table lists this clonotype with many counts. This chain connects TRBV6-6 to TRBJ1-5, with D unclear. This CDR3 comprises 15 residues. Trimming stripped 11 bases from V and 2 bases from J, with 19 bases between. Germline-derived CDR1 and CDR2 are MNHNY and SVGAGI (reference sequence). This CDR3 reads CAVPDASGGNQPQHF. The DNA for the CDR3 is TGTGCCGTCCCAGACGCTTCAGGTGGCAATCAGCCCCAGCATTTT.

Comments on this clonotype: It differs at one base from a far larger clone, so likely a read error. V gene TRBV12-3 or TRBV12-4 combines with J gene TRBJ2-1; weak D call: TRBD2 (6 bases). This CDR3 is built from 14 residues. V was cut by 7 bases and J by 10 bases, with 20 bases left in between. The CDR3 region has the DNA TGTGCCAGCACCGGGACTGGGCGAAACTACGAGCAGTTCTTC. This gives the protein CASTGTGRNYEQFF.

This clonotype was counted many times. The chain uses TRBV29-1 and TRBJ1-2; 9 positions match TRBD1. The CDR3 length is 16 residues. V shed 3 bases, J shed 4 bases, and the junction held 12 bases outside the gene matches. CDR1 is SQVTM and CDR2 is ANQGSEA in the germline V gene. The CDR3 region is CSVDLGTGKAPYGYTF. The CDR3 DNA reads as TGCAGCGTTGACTTGGGGACAGGGAAAGCGCCCTATGGCTACACCTTC.

At least ten counts were recorded for this clonotype. The V and J genes are TRBV10-3 and TRBJ2-1; D might be TRBD1 or TRBD2, each matching 6 bases. Germline V gene sequence: CDR1 ENHRY, CDR2 SYGVKD. Trimming removed 5 bases at V and 7 bases at J, with 12 bases between. This CDR3 is built from 13 residues. In DNA form, the CDR3 reads TGTGCCATCAGTTACAGGGACTTGAATGAGCAGTTCTTC. Translating it yields CAISYRDLNEQFF.

V usage is TRBV3-1 and J usage is TRBJ2-7; 11 positions match TRBD2. CDR3 length: 14 residues. Germline V gene data show CDR1 as LGHDT and CDR2 as YNNKEL (reference sequence). Trimming at V came to 4 bases and at J to 7 bases, leaving 6 bases not matched to a gene. In DNA, the CDR3 is TGTGCCAGCAGCCCTAGCGGGGGGCCTTGGGAGCAGTACTTC. Protein sequence: CASSPSGGPWEQYF.

There are many counts of this clonotype. This chain joins TRBV2 and TRBJ2-1; 11 positions match TRBD2. After removal of 7 bases from V and 4 bases from J, the junction contained 3 bases not matched to a gene. The length of the CDR3 is 14 residues. Germline loops: CDR1 SNHLY, CDR2 FYNNEI. The CDR3 DNA follows: TGTGCCAGCAAAGGGACTAGCGGATACAATGAGCAGTTCTTC. Translation gives CASKGTSGYNEQFF.

This clonotype was observed a few times. V gene TRBV18 combines with J gene TRBJ2-1, with TRBD2 matching 9 bases. Germline assignment: CDR1 KGHSH and CDR2 LQKENI. CDR3 length equals 17 residues. V trimming: 0 bases; J trimming: 5 bases; junction bases outside the gene matches: 8. The CDR3 DNA sequence: TGTGCCAGCTCACCACCAGGTGCGGGGGGGAAAAACAATGAGCAGTTCTTC. Translated: CASSPPGAGGKNNEQFF.

The chain is built from TRBV16 and TRBJ2-7, with TRBD1 matching over 8 bases. There are 14 residues in the CDR3. Germline-derived CDR1 and CDR2 are KGHSY and FQNENV. Losses at the gene ends were 2 bases for V and 3 bases for J; bases not matched to a gene: 3. CDR3 protein: CASSQAGTGYEQYF. The CDR3 DNA follows: TGTGCCAGCAGCCAAGCCGGGACAGGCTACGAGCAGTACTTC.

This clonotype came up once. The V call is TRBV20-1, the J call TRBJ1-1; D gene ambiguous. This CDR3 is built from 13 residues. V lost 5 bases, J lost 5 bases, and 15 bases lay in between. Looked up from germline, CDR1 is DFQATT and CDR2 is SNEGSKA (reference sequence). In DNA, the CDR3 is TGCAGTGCTGGGATAGTAGTGGGTACTGAAGCTTTCTTT. It codes for CSAGIVVGTEAFF.

The V and J genes are TRBV11-2 and TRBJ2-5; D not certain. Germline V gives CDR1 SGHAT, CDR2 FQNNGV. V was clipped by 5 bases and J by 4 bases, with 5 bases between them. The CDR3 sequence is 11 residues long. The chain's CDR3 is CASSELETQYF. CDR3 bases: TGTGCCAGCAGCGAATTAGAGACCCAGTACTTC.

This clonotype showed up many times. The rearrangement links TRBV29-1 to TRBJ2-2; perhaps TRBD1 as D (5 bases). The CDR3 contains 13 residues. The V and J ends lost 4 bases and 4 bases respectively, with 10 bases between them. Germline V gene lookup returns CDR1 SQVTM and CDR2 ANQGSEA. The CDR3 coding sequence is TGCAGCGTTGCAGGACAACCCACCGGGGAGCTGTTTTTT. This encodes CSVAGQPTGELFF.

This clonotype was recorded many times. The rearrangement uses TRBV6-4 and TRBJ2-1; 8 bases align to TRBD2. From germline, CDR1 is MRHNA and CDR2 SNTAGT. The CDR3 length is 15 residues. With 6 bases clipped from V and 6 bases from J, the junction kept 10 bases outside the gene matches. The CDR3 coding sequence is TGTGCCAGCAGCCGCGTAGCGGGGACCTTCAATGAGCAGTTCTTC. It codes for CASSRVAGTFNEQFF.

The chain couples TRBV29-1 to TRBJ2-1; D remains ambiguous. Between the trimmed V and J ends, which lost 3 bases and 4 bases, there was a span of 16 bases. Germline CDR1 SQVTM, CDR2 ANQGSEA. The CDR3 spans 15 residues. The CDR3 sequence: CSVDGPGSRYNEQFF. As DNA, the CDR3 is TGCAGCGTTGATGGGCCGGGCAGCCGGTACAATGAGCAGTTCTTC.

This clonotype was observed at least ten times. The J gene is TRBJ2-3, the V gene TRBV4-2; the match to TRBD1 covers 9 bases. The CDR3 extends over 14 amino acids. Losses at the gene ends were 8 bases for V and 0 bases for J; bases not matched to a gene: 3. Germline V lookup: CDR1 LGHNA, CDR2 YNFKEQ. The CDR3 spells CASRDRASTDTQYF. The CDR3 DNA is TGTGCCAGCCGGGACAGGGCTAGCACAGATACGCAGTATTTT.

This clonotype came up many times. The V gene is TRBV24-1, the J gene TRBJ2-5; 7 bases fit TRBD2. Germline lookup yields CDR1 KGHDR and CDR2 SFDVKD. The V and J ends lost 4 bases and 5 bases, in that order; junction bases with no gene match: 12. The CDR3 totals 16 residues. As DNA, the CDR3 is TGTGCCACCAGTGAGCGGGGGACGGACGGGTGGGAGACCCAGTACTTC. It is translated as CATSERGTDGWETQYF.